This T cell receptor (beta chain) was obtained from a study of blood T cell repertoires in COVID-19 (dated by TCRdb to about 2020). A note on the overall study: Samples covering the acute and convalescent phases of COVID-19 were provided by collaborators in the United States, Italy and Spain. Subjects who had been exposed to COVID-19, were actively infected with it, or had recovered from it provided the deeply sampled blood TCRbeta repertoires that made up the dataset. HLA class I and class II types, where available, came from metadata supplied by the sample provider rather than from assay-based typing. The prospective study material was composed of cDNA or gDNA derived from T cells, B-cell-depleted T cells, or PBMCs. Nearly every sample came with metadata listing a de-identified subject ID, COVID-19 status, age in years and sex. The repertoires were released in a freely available public database meant as a resource for research on the immune response to SARS-CoV-2. Samples came from the ongoing ImmuneRACE study (first 160 participants) plus 1,254 subjects from 6 global collaborators. Beyond this particular receptor, the publication reports: How much clinical and demographic metadata was included differed by source and by participant, and the metadata was provided uncurated.

The immunoSEQ Assay, a bias-controlled multiplex PCR, was used to amplify TCRbeta CDR3 regions from genomic DNA. The paper's data handling went like this. Nucleated cell counts per sample were estimated from amplification of reference gene primers within the assay. To quantify the absolute abundance of each unique TCRbeta CDR3 rearrangement, sequence reads were collapsed and filtered. For each sample, productive Simpson clonality was calculated by taking the square root of Simpson's diversity index across productive rearrangements. Here the immuneACCESS table is served through TCRdb, limited to in-frame sequences with V and J called. Missing clones are a known gap in these copies; in checked studies unresolved V genes cover under half, and the rest lacks a known reason. V and J calls and clone size come straight from that table; D and trimming were deduced from the DNA. The sample includes under 200,000 clones, with roughly 80% observed a single time. Of the sample, 6.9% is held by the ten largest clones.

About this clone: Its specific antigen is unknown. Base qualities are missing; no much larger clone stands one base away.

The CDR3 starts with the cysteine, ends with the phenylalanine, and has 14 residues. CDR3 DNA only is kept here, 42 bases in frame from base 1. The CDR1 and CDR2 encoded by the germline V gene (reference sequence) are LGHDT and YNNKEL. The germline V and J ends show losses of 9 bases and 0 bases respectively, and no gene match explains 8 bases of the junction. Collaborating institutions collected whole blood in K2EDTA tubes following their own protocols. Collaborator samples were shipped for TCRbeta analysis as frozen whole blood, isolated PBMCs, or DNA extracted from either sample type. The V and J segments used are TRBV3-1 (or the pseudogene TRBV3-2) and TRBJ2-7; 7 of the junction bases match TRBD1. The sequence derives from a man aged 55 to 70 with acute or convalescent COVID-19. Source material: peripheral blood. The DNA sequence follows: TGTGCCAGTCGACAGGGAACGTACTCCTACGAGCAGTACTTC. This codes for CASRQGTYSYEQYF.